This T cell receptor beta chain emerged from a study of beta chain features in type 1 diabetes. Sampling consisted of one heparinised blood draw per donor, averaging roughly 110 mL. Only a few counts were recorded for this clone. Other nucleotide sequences from this sample produce the same CDR3. The isolated RNA, all of it, was reverse transcribed, so expressed TCRB transcripts were what got sequenced. The assay was immunoSEQ multiplex PCR, and TCRdb's table has in-frame clones only and misses some. This sample carries around 430,000 clones, approximately 30% of them seen once, and the ten largest clones take 0.05% to 0.065%. The germline V and J ends were trimmed by 1 base and 2 bases, with 6 bases remaining between them. The CDR3 covers 13 residues. Germline CDR1 reads SGHTA; CDR2 reads FQGNSA.

Input material: naive CD4+ T cells from blood. The V call is TRBV7-2, the J call TRBJ2-7; unclear D gene. This TCR derives from a man between 18 and 35 years old in good health. The DNA of the CDR3 is TGTGCCAGCAGCTTAGATGGTACCTACGAGCAGTACTTC. Protein: CASSLDGTYEQYF.